The 15 T cell receptor beta chains below come from one sample, sequenced in a study of identical twins. TCRdb reanalysed the 5' RACE reads using MiXCR and keeps one entry per CDR3 protein. Of around 370,000 distinct CDR3 sequences in the sample, around 9.7% were seen once. The sample taken for sequencing was naive T cells sorted from blood. Source of these receptors: a woman aged 45 to 65 in good health.

Ten or more counts support this clonotype. The rearrangement links TRBV15 to TRBJ1-1; 7 bases align to TRBD1. This CDR3 has 14 residues. Germline V lookup: CDR1 LNHNV, CDR2 YYDKDF (reference sequence). Unmatched junction bases numbered 11, after V lost 5 bases and J lost 8 bases. CDR3 amino acids: CATSEIFLQGEAFF. In DNA, the CDR3 is TGTGCCACCAGCGAAATTTTTTTACAGGGGGAAGCTTTCTTT.

In its sample, this clonotype was seen a few times. V gene TRBV28 combines with J gene TRBJ2-7, with 10 bases aligning to TRBD2. The CDR3 has 12 amino acids. Germline V gene lookup returns CDR1 MDHEN and CDR2 SYDVKM. The V segment lost 10 bases and the J segment 4 bases; nucleotides outside the gene matches: 4. The CDR3 sequence: CATGTSVYEQYV. The CDR3 DNA reads as TGTGCCACCGGGACTAGCGTTTACGAGCAGTACGTC.

For this clonotype: This clone may be a read error of a much larger clone one base away. The chain couples TRBV10-3 to TRBJ2-2, with 8 bases identical to TRBD2. The V gene's germline CDR1 is ENHRY and CDR2 SYGVKD. The CDR3 runs 11 residues. The CDR3 here is CAIRGAGDLFF. In nucleotides, the CDR3 is TGTGCCATCAGGGGAGCGGGGGACCTGTTTTTT.

This clonotype occurred a few times. The rearrangement joins TRBV9 to TRBJ2-7; no reliable D call. The CDR3 has 14 amino acids. Germline assignment: CDR1 SGDLS and CDR2 YYNGEE. V was shortened by 0 bases and J by 0 bases, with 7 bases between the two germline ends. CDR3 coding DNA: TGTGCCAGCAGCGTAGGGCTCAGCTCCTACGAGCAGTACTTC. Encoded protein: CASSVGLSSYEQYF.

This clonotype was counted only a few times. This chain joins TRBV7-2 and TRBJ2-1; D unclear. Germline V gene sequence: CDR1 SGHTA, CDR2 FQGNSA. This CDR3 comprises 12 residues. Between the trimmed V and J ends, which lost 5 bases and 6 bases, there was a span of 8 bases. The CDR3 coding sequence is TGTGCCAGCAGCCCTCAAACCAATGAGCAGTTCTTC. Protein product: CASSPQTNEQFF.

This chain connects TRBV7-3 to TRBJ1-2, with 10 nucleotides matching TRBD1. The germline CDR1 and CDR2 sequences are SGHTA and FQGTGA. The CDR3 loop spans 14 amino acids. V lost 5 bases to trimming and J lost 7 bases; unmatched junction nucleotides: 7. In DNA form, the CDR3 reads TGTGCCAGCAGCGATCCCGGGACAGGGGTTGGCTACACCTTC. Encoded protein: CASSDPGTGVGYTF. Filled out from reference TRBV7-3 and TRBJ1-2, the complete variable domain reads GAGVSQTPSNKVTEKGKYVELRCDPISGHTALYWYRQSLGQGPEFLIYFQGTGAADDSGLPNDRFFAVRPEGSVSTLKIQRTERGDSAVYLCASSDPGTGVGYTFGSGTRLTVV.

This clonotype showed up just a few times. The rearrangement uses TRBV2 and TRBJ1-1; a possible D gene is TRBD1 (5 bases). The germline V gene has CDR1 SNHLY and CDR2 FYNNEI. Trimming stripped 6 bases from V and 1 base from J, with 9 bases between. This CDR3 contains 13 residues. CDR3 in DNA: TGTGCCAGCAGGGACAACGAGAACACTGAAGCTTTCTTT. Its protein product is CASRDNENTEAFF. Drawing the rest from reference TRBV2 and TRBJ1-1, the complete variable domain is EPEVTQTPSHQVTQMGQEVILRCVPISNHLYFYWYRQILGQKVEFLVSFYNNEISEKSEIFDDQFSVERPDGSNFTLKIRSTKLEDSAMYFCASRDNENTEAFFGQGTRLTVV.

This clonotype was recorded at least ten times. The rearrangement joins TRBV12-3 or TRBV12-4 to TRBJ2-3; 8 bases are shared with TRBD1. The trim removed 5 bases at V and 2 bases at J, leaving 6 bases unmatched. The CDR3 is 15 amino acids. The CDR3 DNA sequence: TGTGCCAGCAGTCGGGGACAGGTGGCCACAGATACGCAGTATTTT. It translates to CASSRGQVATDTQYF.

This clonotype was counted a few times. This chain links TRBV12-5 with TRBJ2-1; 7 bases map to TRBD1. The V gene's germline CDR1 is LGHNT and CDR2 FRNRAP. CDR3 size: 15 residues. V lost 2 bases to trimming and J lost 5 bases; unmatched junction nucleotides: 6. CDR3 sequence: CASGLWGTAHNEQFF. DNA for the CDR3: TGTGCTAGTGGTTTGTGGGGGACAGCTCACAATGAGCAGTTCTTC.

In its sample, this clonotype was seen a few times. The chain employs TRBV29-1 and TRBJ2-5; 12 bases are shared with TRBD2. The CDR3 is 14 residues long. Losses at the gene ends were 0 bases for V and 4 bases for J; bases not matched to a gene: 0. In germline, CDR1 is SQVTM, CDR2 ANQGSEA. CDR3 DNA: TGCAGCGTTGAAGAGGGACTAGCGGGAGAGACCCAGTACTTC. This translates into CSVEEGLAGETQYF. Full variable domain (rest looked up from reference TRBV29-1 and TRBJ2-5): SAVISQKPSRDICQRGTSLTIQCQVDSQVTMMFWYRQQPGQSLTLIATANQGSEATYESGFVIDKFPISRPNLTFSTLTVSNMSPEDSSIYLCSVEEGLAGETQYFGPGTRLLVL.

The V call is TRBV5-5, the J call TRBJ2-5; D unclear. Germline CDR1 is SGHKS and CDR2 is YYEKEE (reference sequence). The length of the CDR3 is 13 residues. The ends were cut back, 2 bases at V and 4 bases at J, with 9 bases in the middle. Here the CDR3 reads CASSFDWGETQYF. CDR3 nucleotide sequence: TGTGCCAGCAGCTTCGACTGGGGAGAGACCCAGTACTTC.

The V call is TRBV12-3 or TRBV12-4, the J call TRBJ2-7, with TRBD2 matching over 10 bases. The CDR3 is made up of 16 amino acids. The V segment lost 5 bases and the J segment 7 bases; nucleotides outside the gene matches: 14. The CDR3 coding sequence is TGTGCCAGCAGTCCATTACAAGCGGGAGGGTTAGGAGAGCAGTACTTC. Residues: CASSPLQAGGLGEQYF.

At least ten counts were recorded for this clonotype. The chain combines TRBV10-3 with TRBJ2-1, with TRBD1 as a possible D gene (6 bases). Germline loops: CDR1 ENHRY, CDR2 SYGVKD. V lost 6 bases and J 5 bases, leaving 14 bases between the germline ends. CDR3 length: 14 residues. The chain's CDR3 is CAIRYRVDNNEQFF. Here the CDR3 DNA reads TGTGCCATCAGATACAGGGTAGATAACAATGAGCAGTTCTTC.

This clonotype occurred many times. The chain uses TRBV15 and TRBJ2-3, with 7 bases matching TRBD2. This CDR3 contains 14 residues. Germline lookup yields CDR1 LNHNV and CDR2 YYDKDF (reference sequence). Germline trimming cut 6 bases from V and 4 bases from J; bases unmatched to any gene: 7. CDR3 residues: CATRVVGGADTQYF. DNA for the CDR3: TGTGCCACCAGGGTGGTGGGAGGGGCAGATACGCAGTATTTT. The variable domain in full, completed from reference TRBV15 and TRBJ2-3, reads DAMVIQNPRYQVTQFGKPVTLSCSQTLNHNVMYWYQQKSSQAPKLLFHYYDKDFNNEADTPDNFQSRRPNTSFCFLDIRSPGLGDTAMYLCATRVVGGADTQYFGPGTRLTVL.

The chain carries TRBV5-1 and TRBJ2-5, with no clear D. The germline CDR1 and CDR2 sequences are SGHRS and YFSETQ. The CDR3 covers 12 residues. Trimming took 5 bases from V and 2 from J, leaving 7 bases between them. This chain's CDR3 is CASRTAQETQYF. The CDR3 DNA follows: TGCGCCAGCAGGACGGCTCAAGAGACCCAGTACTTC.